The 5 T cell receptor beta chains below all came from one sample that was sequenced in a study of blood T cell repertoires in COVID-19 (dated by TCRdb to 2019 to 2021). Library construction relied on the immunoSEQ multiplex PCR assay. TCRdb limited this immuneACCESS table to in-frame rearrangements with V and J called. A share of clones is missing; checked studies link under half to unresolved V genes, and the rest is unexplained. This sample has about 230,000 clones in its table, and 85% of those were observed once. Together, the top ten hold roughly 5.3% of the sample. Material: peripheral blood. The receptors shown here come from a middle-aged man with COVID-19, enrolled during active disease.

This clone was found many times. The chain uses TRBV4-2 and TRBJ1-2; D uncertain. The CDR3 covers 14 residues. Trimming took 5 bases from V and 2 from J, leaving 12 bases between them. CDR1 and CDR2 from the germline V gene are LGHNA and YNFKEQ. The CDR3 sequence is CASSFREGNYGYTF. The CDR3 bases are TGTGCCAGCAGCTTTCGGGAGGGAAACTATGGCTACACCTTC.

This clone was seen a single time. The rearrangement links TRBV19 to TRBJ1-1; 9 positions agree with TRBD1. Germline CDR1 LNHDA, CDR2 SQIVND (reference sequence). The V gene end was trimmed by 2 bases and the J gene end by 1 base; junction bases not matched to a gene: 5. The CDR3 runs to 16 residues. The CDR3 region is CASSINPTGGNTEAFF. As DNA, the CDR3 is TGTGCCAGTAGTATAAACCCGACAGGGGGGAACACTGAAGCTTTCTTT.

V and J are TRBV29-1 and TRBJ1-5; D remains unclear. Germline CDR1 and CDR2: SQVTM and ANQGSEA. The CDR3 sequence is 13 residues long. Deletions cut 8 bases from V and 4 bases from J, with 15 bases between. Here the CDR3 DNA reads TGCAGCTATTCCGAAGGAGTTAATCAGCCCCAGCATTTT. As protein: CSYSEGVNQPQHF. The whole variable domain, remainder taken from reference TRBV29-1 and TRBJ1-5, is SAVISQKPSRDICQRGTSLTIQCQVDSQVTMMFWYRQQPGQSLTLIATANQGSEATYESGFVIDKFPISRPNLTFSTLTVSNMSPEDSSIYLCSYSEGVNQPQHFGDGTRLSIL.

The chain links TRBV7-9 to TRBJ2-5; 9 bases align to TRBD1. Germline CDR1 is SEHNR and CDR2 is FQNEAQ (reference sequence). The CDR3 sequence is 13 residues long. J lost 6 bases, V lost 7 bases, and 6 bases had no gene match. CDR3 sequence reads: CASITGGAQTQYF. The CDR3, as DNA: TGTGCCAGCATCACAGGGGGCGCGCAGACCCAGTACTTC.

The chain uses TRBV12-3 or TRBV12-4 and TRBJ2-5, with D possibly TRBD2 on 7 matching bases. The CDR3 is made up of 13 amino acids. Trimming cost V 9 bases and J 5 bases, with 16 bases left between them. CDR3 sequence: CASWGGPGETQYF. Written as DNA, the CDR3 is TGTGCCAGTTGGGGGGGGCCAGGGGAGACCCAGTACTTC.